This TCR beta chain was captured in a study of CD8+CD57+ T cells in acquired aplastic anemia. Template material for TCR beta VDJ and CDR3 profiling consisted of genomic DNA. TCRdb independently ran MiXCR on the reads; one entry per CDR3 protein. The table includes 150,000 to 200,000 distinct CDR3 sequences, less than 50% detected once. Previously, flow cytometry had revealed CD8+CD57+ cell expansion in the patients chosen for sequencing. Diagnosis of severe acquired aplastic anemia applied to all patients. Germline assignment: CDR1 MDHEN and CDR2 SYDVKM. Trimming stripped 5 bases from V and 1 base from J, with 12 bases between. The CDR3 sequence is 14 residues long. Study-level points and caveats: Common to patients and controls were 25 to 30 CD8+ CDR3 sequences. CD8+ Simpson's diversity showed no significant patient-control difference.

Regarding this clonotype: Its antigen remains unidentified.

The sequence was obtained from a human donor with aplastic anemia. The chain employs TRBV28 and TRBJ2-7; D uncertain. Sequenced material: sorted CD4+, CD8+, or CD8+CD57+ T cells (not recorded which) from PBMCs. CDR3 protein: CASSASPRSYEQYF. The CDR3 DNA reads TGTGCCAGCAGTGCAAGTCCGAGGTCCTACGAGCAGTACTTC.